A selection of T cell receptor beta chains follows, all from one sample in a study of regulatory T cells in long-lasting Graves disease. MiXCR was run by TCRdb on the multiplex PCR reads, yielding one entry per CDR3 protein. The sample includes 520,000 or so distinct CDR3 sequences, around 12% seen only once; the top ten take roughly 8.9%. These data are also associated with another study on T cells in Graves' hyperthyroidism and ophthalmopathy.

Sequenced here: peripheral blood mononuclear cells (PBMCs), sampled at new diagnosis, from a patient treated with antithyroid drugs. These receptor sequences come from a woman aged 25 to 45 with Graves disease. Both conserved end residues are part of each CDR3. The D gene is left open where the match is weak. The size field is filled for only some rows; it gives once, few, many or a size class.

>TRBV6-1|16|many|TRBJ2-2|NA
TGTGCCAGCATCCCAGGTCGGGGAGGGAACACCGGGGAGCTGTTTTTT
CASIPGRGGNTGELFF
>TRBV2|14|many|TRBJ2-1|NA
TGTGCCAGCAGTGAATTAGGGCAGTATCATGAGCAGTTCTTC
CASSELGQYHEQFF
>TRBV7-2|14|many|TRBJ2-3|NA
TGTGCCAGCAGCTTAACCAGCCCCACAGATACGCAGTATTTT
CASSLTSPTDTQYF
>TRBV10-2|14|many|TRBJ2-7|TRBD2
TGCGCCAGCGCTACGGGGGGGCAAGGGTACGAGCAGTACTTC
CASATGGQGYEQYF
>TRBV19|17|few|TRBJ2-1|TRBD2
TGTGCCAGTAGTTACACCCGGGGGGGGCCCTTGTCCGATGAGCAGTTCTTC
CASSYTRGGPLSDEQFF
>TRBV5-1|14|many|TRBJ2-1|NA
TGCGCCAGCGGGGAGCAGAGCTCCTACAATGAGCAGTTCTTC
CASGEQSSYNEQFF
>TRBV29-1|16|NA|TRBJ2-7|TRBD2
TGCAGCGTTGGCCCACTAGCGGGAGGGGACTCCTACGAGCAGTACTTC
CSVGPLAGGDSYEQYF
>TRBV6-1|18|few|TRBJ2-2|TRBD2
TGTGCCAGCAGTCAGGGACTAGCGGGAGGCACGAACACCGGGGAGCTGTTTTTT
CASSQGLAGGTNTGELFF
>TRBV5-1|14|many|TRBJ1-3|NA
TGCGCCAGCAGCCCGGGAGGAACTGGAAACACCATATATTTT
CASSPGGTGNTIYF
>TRBV6-1|15|NA|TRBJ1-1|NA
TGTGCCAGCTTTACCCTCGGGGCGATGAACACTGAAGCTTTCTTT
CASFTLGAMNTEAFF
>TRBV11-3|11|many|TRBJ2-1|NA
TGTGCCAGCAGCTTAGCCCTCGAGCAGTTCTTC
CASSLALEQFF
>TRBV19|16|NA|TRBJ1-5|NA
TGTGCCAGTAGTATCCCCGGGGCAGATAGCAATCAGCCCCAGCATTTT
CASSIPGADSNQPQHF
>TRBV12-3/TRBV12-4|15|NA|TRBJ1-6|NA
TGTGCCAGCAGCCTAAGAGTCGGAACGAGTTCACCCCTCCACTTT
CASSLRVGTSSPLHF
>TRBV6-5|13|NA|TRBJ1-5|NA
TGTGCCAGCAGTTCCAGGGAAAGTTCGCCCCAGCATTTT
CASSSRESSPQHF
>TRBV9|14|many|TRBJ1-3|NA
TGTGCCAGCAGCCGAAGGGATCTCGGAAACACCATATATTTT
CASSRRDLGNTIYF
>TRBV4-1|15|NA|TRBJ1-3|NA
TGCGCCAGCAGCCAAGGGTGGGGATCTGGAAACACCATATATTTT
CASSQGWGSGNTIYF
>TRBV7-3|14|few|TRBJ2-7|NA
TGTGCCAGCAGCTTCAACAACCGGAACTACGAGCAGTACTTC
CASSFNNRNYEQYF
>TRBV28|13|many|TRBJ1-2|NA
TGTGCCAGCAGTTTAAAAGCGCGTAATGGCTACACCTTC
CASSLKARNGYTF
>TRBV6-1|12|many|TRBJ2-7|NA
TGTGCCACCTGGGCGAGCTCCTACGAGCAGTACTTC
CATWASSYEQYF
>TRBV24-1|14|few|TRBJ2-5|NA
TGTGCCACCAGTGATATCGACACCAAAGAGACCCAGTACTTC
CATSDIDTKETQYF
>TRBV9|14|few|TRBJ2-1|TRBD2
TGTGCCAGCAGCCGGACTAGCGGGATCAATGAGCAGTTCTTC
CASSRTSGINEQFF
>TRBV7-9|16|few|TRBJ2-3|NA
TGTGCCAGCAGCCCGACAGGAGATTTGAGCACAGATACGCAGTATTTT
CASSPTGDLSTDTQYF
>TRBV20-1|12|many|TRBJ2-7|TRBD1
TGCAGTGTTAGAACAGGGGGCTACGAGCAGTACTTC
CSVRTGGYEQYF
>TRBV20-1|15|NA|TRBJ1-1|NA
TGCAGTGCTAGAGAGGTCGGGCGGCTGAACACTGAAGCTTTCTTT
CSAREVGRLNTEAFF
>TRBV7-9|16|many|TRBJ2-3|NA
TGTGCCAGCAGCCTAGGCCGGTCCACTAGCACAGATACGCAGTATTTT
CASSLGRSTSTDTQYF
>TRBV7-6|14|many|TRBJ2-2|NA
TGTGCCAGCAGCTTTACCACTAGCCCCGGGGAGCTGTTTTTT
CASSFTTSPGELFF
>TRBV13|12|few|TRBJ2-1|TRBD2
TGTGCCAGCAGCTTAGCTAGCGGTGAGCAGTTCTTC
CASSLASGEQFF
>TRBV20-1|14|NA|TRBJ2-1|TRBD2
TGCAGTGCTAGGGGGACTAGCGGCCGAACTAGGCGGTTCTTT
CSARGTSGRTRRFF
>TRBV7-2|14|NA|TRBJ1-4|TRBD1
TGTGCCAGCAGCTCAGACAGGGGGCATGAAAAACTGTTTTTT
CASSSDRGHEKLFF
>TRBV28|17|many|TRBJ1-5|NA
TGTGCCAGCAGTTCGGCCGGGACCCCGGGAAGAGGTCAGCCCCAGCATTTT
CASSSAGTPGRGQPQHF
>TRBV6-1|12|NA|TRBJ2-3|NA
TGTGCCAGCAGCCCATCTAGAGTTACGCAGTATTTT
CASSPSRVTQYF
>TRBV12-3/TRBV12-4|20|NA|TRBJ2-4|NA
TGTGCCAGCAGCGGACGCCCCCTCGCGACAGACCCTCTAGCCAAAAACATTCAGTACTTC
CASSGRPLATDPLAKNIQYF
>TRBV20-1|16|NA|TRBJ1-5|NA
TGCAGTGCCCAGCCCAGGGTGGGCTATAGCAATCAGCCCCAGCATTTT
CSAQPRVGYSNQPQHF
>TRBV5-1|16|many|TRBJ2-2|NA
TGCGCCAGCAGCTTGAGGGCCTCCTCGAACACCGGGGAGCTGTTTTTT
CASSLRASSNTGELFF
>TRBV20-1|14|NA|TRBJ2-5|TRBD1
TGCAGTGCTGGGGAACAGGGGCGTAGGGAGACCCAGTACTTC
CSAGEQGRRETQYF
>TRBV28|15|many|TRBJ2-7|NA
TGTGCCAGCAGCTTAGCGACCTACATCACCTACGAGCAGTACTTC
CASSLATYITYEQYF
>TRBV7-3|14|NA|TRBJ2-7|TRBD1
TGTGCCAGCAGCTCCGACAGGGGATTCTACGAGCAGTACTTC
CASSSDRGFYEQYF
>TRBV6-2/TRBV6-3|14|NA|TRBJ2-7|NA
TGTGCCAGCAGCATTGAGCCATACTCCTACGAGCAGTACTTC
CASSIEPYSYEQYF
>TRBV13|13|NA|TRBJ2-1|TRBD2
TGTGCCAGCAAGGCTAGCGGGAGCAATGAGCAGTTCTTC
CASKASGSNEQFF
>TRBV5-1|14|many|TRBJ1-1|NA
TGCGCCAGCAGCTTACCTTCCGGGGCCGGTGAAGCTTTCTTT
CASSLPSGAGEAFF
>TRBV24-1|15|many|TRBJ1-1|TRBD1
TGTGCCACCAGTGATACGGGACAGGGGAACACTGAAGCTTTCTTT
CATSDTGQGNTEAFF
>TRBV30|16|many|TRBJ1-5|NA
TGTGCCTGGAGCAAACAGTGGGTGGAGAGCAATCAGCCCCAGCATTTT
CAWSKQWVESNQPQHF
>TRBV7-2|16|many|TRBJ2-1|NA
TGTGCCAGCTTAAAGGACAGTCACTTAAATTACAATGAGCAGTTCTTC
CASLKDSHLNYNEQFF
>TRBV5-6|14|NA|TRBJ2-1|TRBD1
TGTGCCAGCAGCTTATTACGGAAGGGACAGAAGCAGTTCTTC
CASSLLRKGQKQFF
>TRBV29-1|14|NA|TRBJ2-3|TRBD2
TGCAGCGTTTATTGGGAGGGAGGCACAGATACGCAGTATTTT
CSVYWEGGTDTQYF